The 15 T cell receptor beta chains given below trace back to one sample, sequenced in a study of regulatory T cells in long-lasting Graves disease. Relying on iRepertoire HTBI primers and Arm-PCR of CDR3 regions, the team built TCR beta libraries. TCRdb redid the calling of the multiplex PCR reads with MiXCR, one entry per CDR3 protein. The table records 580,000 or so distinct CDR3 sequences, about 16% of them present only once. Time point reported: newly diagnosed GD, antithyroid drugs for less than 3 months. Extracted PBMC RNA gave rise to the TCR library. This same sample was also taken into another study, of T cells in Graves' hyperthyroidism and ophthalmopathy.

The specimen comprised peripheral blood mononuclear cells (PBMCs), sampled at new diagnosis, from a patient treated with antithyroid drugs. The origin of the receptors is a man aged 18 to 30 with Graves disease.

This clonotype was seen ten or more times. The gene calls are TRBV12-3 or TRBV12-4 and TRBJ2-3, with 10 bases identical to TRBD2. V was pared by 6 bases and J by 2 bases, with 5 bases of the junction left unmatched. There are 15 residues in the CDR3. The CDR3 coding sequence is TGTGCCAGCAGATTCCTAGCGGGAGCCACAGATACGCAGTATTTT. Translated, it gives CASRFLAGATDTQYF.

The rearrangement uses TRBV13 and TRBJ1-5; D might be TRBD1 (5 bases). Looked up from germline, CDR1 is PRHDT and CDR2 is FYEKMQ (reference sequence). This CDR3 comprises 15 residues. V shed 3 bases and J shed 4 bases, with 13 bases lying between them. The CDR3 sequence: CASSFRGKVNQPQHF. In nucleotides, the CDR3 is TGTGCCAGCAGCTTTCGGGGCAAAGTAAATCAGCCCCAGCATTTT.

This clonotype was counted only a few times. The chain links TRBV28 to TRBJ1-1, with a weak D call TRBD1 (5 bases). The germline CDR1 and CDR2 sequences are MDHEN and SYDVKM. The CDR3 totals 15 residues. The V and J ends lost 7 bases and 5 bases respectively, with 20 bases between them. The CDR3 DNA reads as TGTGCCAGCATCCTGCCGGGCCAGGGAGGGACTGAAGCTTTCTTT. Translated: CASILPGQGGTEAFF. Based on the CDR3 plus reference TRBV28 and TRBJ1-1, the full variable domain is DVKVTQSSRYLVKRTGEKVFLECVQDMDHENMFWYRQDPGLGLRLIYFSYDVKMKEKGDIPEGYSVSREKKERFSLILESASTNQTSMYLCASILPGQGGTEAFFGQGTRLTVV.

This clonotype was recorded a few times. The V call is TRBV18, the J call TRBJ2-1, with D tentatively TRBD2 (7 bases). The CDR3 is 18 residues long. Germline values: CDR1 KGHSH, CDR2 LQKENI. Between the trimmed V and J ends, which lost 6 bases and 0 bases, there was a span of 21 bases. The CDR3 loop reads CASSGASTSSGSYNEQFF. The CDR3 DNA reads as TGTGCCAGCTCGGGGGCTTCGACTAGCTCGGGCTCCTACAATGAGCAGTTCTTC.

This clonotype showed up just a few times. The chain carries TRBV7-8 and TRBJ2-5; 9 nucleotides align to TRBD1. The length of the CDR3 is 19 residues. The V gene's germline CDR1 is SGHVS and CDR2 FQNEAQ. Trimming removed 4 bases from V and 4 bases from J; junction bases left unmatched: 19. CDR3 sequence: CASSSVITGQGNLRETQYF. The CDR3, as DNA: TGTGCCAGCAGCTCCGTAATTACGGGACAGGGTAATCTTAGAGAGACCCAGTACTTC.

This clonotype has a handful of counts. This sequence joins TRBV27 and TRBJ2-5; 8 bases are a match to TRBD2. The CDR3 is made up of 15 amino acids. The germline gives CDR1 MNHEY, CDR2 SMNVEV (reference sequence). The V and J ends lost 5 bases and 5 bases, in that order; junction bases with no gene match: 10. CDR3 sequence: CASSAGTRFEETQYF. CDR3 DNA: TGTGCCAGCAGTGCCGGGACTAGGTTCGAGGAGACCCAGTACTTC.

V gene TRBV7-9 combines with J gene TRBJ1-4; no definite D call. Germline V gene lookup returns CDR1 SEHNR and CDR2 FQNEAQ (reference sequence). Trimming left V 5 bases short and J 8 bases short, with 24 bases between. The CDR3 is 17 amino acids. This CDR3 is CASSPRTRPRGREKLFF. In DNA, the CDR3 is TGTGCCAGCAGCCCCCGAACGAGGCCTCGAGGAAGGGAAAAACTGTTTTTT. Using reference TRBV7-9 and TRBJ1-4 for the parts outside the CDR3, the full variable domain is DTGVSQNPRHKITKRGQNVTFRCDPISEHNRLYWYRQTLGQGPEFLTYFQNEAQLEKSRLLSDRFSAERPKGSFSTLEIQRTEQGDSAMYLCASSPRTRPRGREKLFFGSGTQLSVL.

As for this clonotype: This probably arose from a read error, given a far larger clone one base away. V usage is TRBV2 and J usage is TRBJ2-5, with 8 positions matching TRBD2. Germline assignment: CDR1 SNHLY and CDR2 FYNNEI. V lost 4 bases to trimming and J lost 11 bases; unmatched junction nucleotides: 9. The CDR3 length is 13 residues. The DNA of the CDR3 is TGTGCCAGCAGTGGGACTAGCTACAATGAGCAGTACTTC. Protein sequence: CASSGTSYNEQYF. Filled out from reference TRBV2 and TRBJ2-5, the complete variable domain reads EPEVTQTPSHQVTQMGQEVILRCVPISNHLYFYWYRQILGQKVEFLVSFYNNEISEKSEIFDDQFSVERPDGSNFTLKIRSTKLEDSAMYFCASSGTSYNEQYFGPGTRLLVL.

This clonotype turned up a few times. The rearrangement uses TRBV7-9 and TRBJ1-1; D may be TRBD1 (6 bases). Germline V lookup: CDR1 SEHNR, CDR2 FQNEAQ (reference sequence). Trimming cost V 2 bases and J 7 bases, with 11 bases left between them. This CDR3 has 13 amino acids. CDR3 DNA: TGTGCCAGCAGCTTAACAGGGCAGGTTGAAGCTTTCTTT. Translation: CASSLTGQVEAFF.

The sample holds a few counts of this clonotype. The chain employs TRBV11-3 and TRBJ2-1, with 9 bases identical to TRBD2. The CDR3 extends over 15 amino acids. The ends lost 1 base at V and 8 bases at J; junction bases unmatched: 6. The germline V gene has CDR1 SGHNT and CDR2 YENEEA. CDR3 nucleotides: TGTGCCAGCAGCTTAGGCGGGGGGGCGGGGGATGAGCAGTTCTTC. Its protein is CASSLGGGAGDEQFF.

This clonotype occurred many times. This rearrangement joins TRBV29-1 to TRBJ2-1; perhaps TRBD2 as D (6 bases). The CDR3 covers 16 residues. Germline CDR1 is SQVTM and CDR2 is ANQGSEA. V dropped 2 bases and J dropped 4 bases, with 18 bases sitting between them. This CDR3 reads CSVERRGLQAYNEQFF. CDR3 bases: TGCAGCGTTGAAAGGAGGGGACTTCAGGCTTACAATGAGCAGTTCTTC.

This clonotype has a count of ten or more. The V call is TRBV5-1, the J call TRBJ2-5; D is unclear. Germline V gene lookup returns CDR1 SGHRS and CDR2 YFSETQ. The V end lost 1 base, the J end lost 3 bases, and 10 bases lay between the germline ends. CDR3 length: 14 amino acids. The CDR3 sequence: CASSLINSEETQYF. The CDR3 region has the DNA TGCGCCAGCAGCTTGATCAACAGTGAAGAGACCCAGTACTTC. The full variable domain, with the rest looked up from reference TRBV5-1 and TRBJ2-5, is KAGVTQTPRYLIKTRGQQVTLSCSPISGHRSVSWYQQTPGQGLQFLFEYFSETQRNKGNFPGRFSGRQFSNSRSEMNVSTLELGDSALYLCASSLINSEETQYFGPGTRLLVL.

This CDR3 is CASSWLTGGGGYTF. Written as DNA, the CDR3 is TGTGCCAGCAGCTGGTTGACAGGGGGCGGCGGCTACACCTTC. The chain combines TRBV5-6 with TRBJ1-2; 10 bases line up with TRBD1. With V trimmed by 3 bases and J by 8 bases, 7 bases remained unmatched. The CDR3 totals 14 residues. Germline values: CDR1 SGHDT, CDR2 YYEEEE.

The rearrangement links TRBV19 to TRBJ2-5; D is uncertain. This CDR3 spans 14 amino acids. Trimming removed 2 bases from V and 4 bases from J, with 11 bases in between. From germline, CDR1 is LNHDA and CDR2 SQIVND (reference sequence). CDR3 DNA: TGTGCCAGTAGTATATTGCCCTCGGGAGAGACCCAGTACTTC. Its translation: CASSILPSGETQYF.

This clonotype was counted many times. The chain employs TRBV6-1 and TRBJ2-3, with D tentatively TRBD1 or TRBD2 (5 bases each). Germline loops: CDR1 MNHNS, CDR2 SASEGT. This CDR3 contains 15 residues. V lost 5 bases, J lost 0 bases, and 12 bases lay in between. The CDR3 reads CASSRWDGSTDTQYF. CDR3 bases: TGTGCCAGCAGTCGTTGGGACGGAAGCACAGATACGCAGTATTTT.